This entry lists 9 T cell receptor beta chains sequenced from one sample in a study of brain T cells in children with intractable seizures. Produced via immunoSEQ multiplex PCR; TCRdb's table is partial and in-frame only. This table holds about 120,000 clones, roughly 92% found once. Here the sequenced sample was peripheral blood, taken at surgery. The origin of the receptors is a boy younger than two with hemimegalencephaly and intractable seizures.

The V gene is TRBV28, the J gene TRBJ2-3, with unresolved D. Per germline, CDR1 MDHEN and CDR2 SYDVKM. Trimming took off 5 bases at V and 1 base at J, with 10 bases between the two ends. This CDR3 is built from 14 residues. CDR3 nucleotides: TGTGCCAGCAGTCAAAGCGCTCGCACAGATACGCAGTATTTT. Its translation: CASSQSARTDTQYF. Filled out from reference TRBV28 and TRBJ2-3, the complete variable domain reads DVKVTQSSRYLVKRTGEKVFLECVQDMDHENMFWYRQDPGLGLRLIYFSYDVKMKEKGDIPEGYSVSREKKERFSLILESASTNQTSMYLCASSQSARTDTQYFGPGTRLTVL.

The genes are TRBV24-1 and TRBJ2-1, with D tentatively TRBD1 (7 bases). CDR1 is KGHDR, CDR2 SFDVKD, per germline. Trimming removed 1 base at V and 5 bases at J, with 14 bases between. The CDR3 consists of 16 residues. The CDR3 DNA reads TGTGCCACCAGTGATTTAAAGGGGGCGGGGCACAATGAGCAGTTCTTC. Amino acid sequence: CATSDLKGAGHNEQFF.

The J gene is TRBJ2-1, the V gene TRBV4-2, with 9 positions matching TRBD2. The CDR3 covers 17 residues. V gave up 0 bases and J gave up 2 bases; unmatched junction bases: 5. Per germline, CDR1 LGHNA and CDR2 YNFKEQ. CDR3: CASSQDETSGPYNEQFF. CDR3 nucleotide sequence: TGTGCCAGCAGCCAAGATGAGACTAGCGGCCCCTACAATGAGCAGTTCTTC.

The rearrangement uses TRBV5-4 and TRBJ1-6; no clear D gene. V was clipped by 2 bases and J by 5 bases, with 5 bases between them. The CDR3 contains 13 residues. Germline V gene lookup returns CDR1 SGHNT and CDR2 YYREEE (reference sequence). CDR3 loop: CASSLQNNSPLHF. The CDR3 coding sequence is TGTGCCAGCAGCTTACAAAATAATTCACCCCTCCACTTT.

In its sample, this clone was seen once. V is TRBV4-3 and J is TRBJ2-3; 10 nucleotides agree with TRBD2. V trimming: 2 bases; J trimming: 2 bases; junction bases outside the gene matches: 10. Germline V CDR1 and CDR2: LGHNA, YSLEER. The CDR3 totals 18 residues. CDR3 amino acids: CASSQRGGGTSATDTQYF. CDR3 DNA: TGCGCCAGCAGCCAAAGAGGAGGGGGGACTAGCGCCACAGATACGCAGTATTTT.

V usage is TRBV5-1 and J usage is TRBJ2-1, with 7 bases identical to TRBD2. The ends lost 0 bases at V and 4 bases at J; junction bases unmatched: 4. The CDR3 covers 15 residues. Per the germline V gene, CDR1 is SGHRS and CDR2 is YFSETQ. The CDR3 spells CASSLGGSLYNEQFF. As DNA, the CDR3 is TGCGCCAGCAGCTTGGGCGGGAGCCTATACAATGAGCAGTTCTTC. Full variable domain (missing parts from reference TRBV5-1 and TRBJ2-1): KAGVTQTPRYLIKTRGQQVTLSCSPISGHRSVSWYQQTPGQGLQFLFEYFSETQRNKGNFPGRFSGRQFSNSRSEMNVSTLELGDSALYLCASSLGGSLYNEQFFGPGTRLTVL.

The rearrangement links TRBV4-2 to TRBJ2-1, with D possibly being TRBD2 (6 bases). Germline-derived CDR1 and CDR2 are LGHNA and YNFKEQ. The CDR3 is 13 residues long. Trimming took 0 bases from V and 9 from J, leaving 9 bases between them. CDR3 nucleotides: TGTGCCAGCAGCCAAGAGGGGGGTAGTGAGCAGTTCTTC. Protein product: CASSQEGGSEQFF.

This chain connects TRBV9 to TRBJ1-3, with D tentatively TRBD1 (5 bases). The germline V gene encodes CDR1 SGDLS and CDR2 YYNGEE. The V gene lost 0 bases and the J gene lost 4 bases, with 11 bases spanning the gap. There are 15 residues in the CDR3. In DNA form, the CDR3 reads TGTGCCAGCAGCGTAGCTGGCAGGGCGGGAAACACCATATATTTT. Protein product: CASSVAGRAGNTIYF.

The count of this clone is one. CDR3 region: CATGTGGAGSTEAFF. In DNA, the CDR3 is TGTGCCACCGGTACAGGGGGCGCGGGGAGCACTGAAGCTTTCTTT. The gene calls are TRBV24-1 and TRBJ1-1, with TRBD1 matching over 9 bases. This CDR3 has 15 amino acids. CDR1 is KGHDR, CDR2 SFDVKD, per germline. The V gene end was trimmed by 9 bases and the J gene end by 4 bases; junction bases not matched to a gene: 11.